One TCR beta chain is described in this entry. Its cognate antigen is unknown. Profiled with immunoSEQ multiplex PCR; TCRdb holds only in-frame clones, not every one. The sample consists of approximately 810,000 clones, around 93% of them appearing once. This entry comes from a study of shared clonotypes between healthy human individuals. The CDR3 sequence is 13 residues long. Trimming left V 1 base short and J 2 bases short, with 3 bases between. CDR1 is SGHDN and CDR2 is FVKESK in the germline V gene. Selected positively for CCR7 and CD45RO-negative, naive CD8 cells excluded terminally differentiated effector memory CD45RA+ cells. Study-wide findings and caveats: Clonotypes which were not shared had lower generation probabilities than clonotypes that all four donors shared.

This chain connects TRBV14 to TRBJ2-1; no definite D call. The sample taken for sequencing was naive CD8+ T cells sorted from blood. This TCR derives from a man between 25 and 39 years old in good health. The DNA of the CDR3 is TGTGCCAGCAGCCAAGTACCCTACAATGAGCAGTTCTTC. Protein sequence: CASSQVPYNEQFF.